Listed here are 31 T cell receptor beta chains from one sample, sequenced in a study of beta chain features in type 1 diabetes. Every bit of the isolated RNA underwent reverse transcription, so sequencing read expressed TCRB transcripts. Sequencing used immunoSEQ multiplex PCR; TCRdb keeps in-frame clones, though not all of them. The sample carries about 150,000 clones, 8.1% recorded once. Sequenced sample: central memory CD4+ T cells from blood. The receptors originated from a young man in good health.

The V gene is TRBV7-2, the J gene TRBJ2-7; 7 positions agree with TRBD1. Germline CDR1 SGHTA, CDR2 FQGNSA. V shed 5 bases, J shed 2 bases, and the junction held 15 bases outside the gene matches. The CDR3 covers 17 residues. The CDR3 DNA reads TGTGCCAGCAGCCCGGACTTCACAGGGGTTCCTACCTACGAGCAGTACTTC. It codes for CASSPDFTGVPTYEQYF.

This clone was recorded a few times. The chain is built from TRBV18 and TRBJ2-7, with a possible D match to TRBD2 (5 bases). This CDR3 has 15 amino acids. V lost 5 bases and J 3 bases, leaving 17 bases between the germline ends. The germline gives CDR1 KGHSH, CDR2 LQKENI. CDR3 protein: CASSEGSDILYEQYF. CDR3 nucleotide sequence: TGTGCCAGCTCAGAGGGTAGTGACATCCTCTACGAGCAGTACTTC.

This clone was seen a few times. This chain links TRBV6-5 with TRBJ2-7; possible D gene TRBD2, 5 bases. Germline-derived CDR1 and CDR2 are MNHEY and SVGAGI. The CDR3 spans 14 residues. Trimming pared 6 bases from V and 6 bases from J, leaving 18 bases between. Written as DNA, the CDR3 is TGTGCCAGCAGCCCCGGGGTACAGTTCGGCGAGCAGTACTTC. Its translation is CASSPGVQFGEQYF.

This clone was seen more than once but under ten times. The V and J genes are TRBV7-2 and TRBJ2-3; no firm D call. Germline lookup yields CDR1 SGHTA and CDR2 FQGNSA. V shed 5 bases and J shed 7 bases, with 22 bases lying between them. This CDR3 has 16 residues. CDR3 amino acids: CASSERGSAIGYTQYF. CDR3 bases: TGTGCCAGCAGCGAAAGAGGATCCGCCATAGGTTATACGCAGTATTTT.

The rearrangement joins TRBV6-6 to TRBJ2-3; 9 nucleotides align to TRBD2. The V gene's germline CDR1 is MNHNY and CDR2 SVGAGI (reference sequence). The CDR3 is 14 residues long. V shed 4 bases, J shed 1 base, and the junction held 0 bases outside the gene matches. DNA of the CDR3: TGTGCCAGCAGTTCTAGCGGGGGCACAGATACGCAGTATTTT. Protein sequence: CASSSSGGTDTQYF.

This clone has more than one count but fewer than ten. J is TRBJ1-2 and V is TRBV18; D possibly corresponds to TRBD1 (6 bases). CDR3 length: 14 residues. V gave up 3 bases and J gave up 7 bases, with 15 bases separating them. Germline lookup yields CDR1 KGHSH and CDR2 LQKENI. As DNA, the CDR3 is TGTGCCAGCTCACCTTCCAGGGGATTCAGTGGCTACACCTTC. Translation: CASSPSRGFSGYTF.

J is TRBJ2-5 and V is TRBV7-9; no clear D. The CDR3 loop spans 12 amino acids. Trimming pared 3 bases from V and 5 bases from J, leaving 7 bases between. The germline gives CDR1 SEHNR, CDR2 FQNEAQ (reference sequence). The CDR3 sequence is CASSFPRETQYF. CDR3 nucleotides: TGTGCCAGCAGCTTCCCGAGGGAGACCCAGTACTTC. Filled out from reference TRBV7-9 and TRBJ2-5, the complete variable domain reads DTGVSQNPRHKITKRGQNVTFRCDPISEHNRLYWYRQTLGQGPEFLTYFQNEAQLEKSRLLSDRFSAERPKGSFSTLEIQRTEQGDSAMYLCASSFPRETQYFGPGTRLLVL.

V gene TRBV11-1 combines with J gene TRBJ2-1; 7 bases agree with TRBD2. After removal of 5 bases from V and 9 bases from J, the junction contained 10 bases not matched to a gene. Looked up from germline, CDR1 is SGHAT and CDR2 is FQDESV (reference sequence). This CDR3 comprises 14 residues. CDR3 in amino acids: CASSPPVAGREQFF. DNA for the CDR3: TGTGCCAGCAGCCCCCCCGTAGCGGGTCGTGAGCAGTTCTTC.

The chain uses TRBV5-5 and TRBJ2-3; 10 bases map to TRBD2. Trimming cost V 4 bases and J 7 bases; bases outside gene matches: 9. The CDR3 sequence is 15 residues long. Germline-derived CDR1 and CDR2 are SGHKS and YYEKEE (reference sequence). The CDR3 here is CASSHQRGGLNTQYF. For the CDR3, the DNA is TGTGCCAGCAGCCATCAGCGGGGGGGCCTGAATACGCAGTATTTT.

The chain carries TRBV5-1 and TRBJ2-5; no reliable D call. With 2 bases removed from V and 0 bases from J, the gap between germline ends came to 8 bases. Germline V gene lookup returns CDR1 SGHRS and CDR2 YFSETQ. The CDR3 covers 14 residues. CDR3: CASSFQQNQETQYF. The DNA of the CDR3 is TGCGCCAGCAGCTTCCAACAAAACCAAGAGACCCAGTACTTC.

This clone occurred many times. V is TRBV29-1 and J is TRBJ2-1; perhaps TRBD2 as D (6 bases). This CDR3 comprises 14 residues. Germline CDR1 and CDR2: SQVTM and ANQGSEA. V was pared by 2 bases and J by 3 bases, with 11 bases between. CDR3 protein: CSVETSLDYNEQFF. In DNA form, the CDR3 reads TGCAGCGTTGAAACTAGCTTAGACTACAATGAGCAGTTCTTC.

The table lists this clone with many counts. This rearrangement joins TRBV5-1 to TRBJ1-1, with 7 nucleotides matching TRBD1. The ends lost 3 bases at V and 0 bases at J; junction bases unmatched: 2. Per the germline V gene, CDR1 is SGHRS and CDR2 is YFSETQ. There are 14 residues in the CDR3. The CDR3 DNA is TGCGCCAGCAGCTCGACAGGGATGAACACTGAAGCTTTCTTT. This translates into CASSSTGMNTEAFF.

This clone was counted at least ten times. The rearrangement joins TRBV30 to TRBJ2-5; 7 bases line up with TRBD2. Germline trimming cut 7 bases from V and 2 bases from J; bases unmatched to any gene: 4. Germline CDR1 GTSNPN, CDR2 SVGIG (reference sequence). The CDR3 is made up of 12 amino acids. This CDR3 is CASASGQETQYF. The CDR3 coding sequence is TGTGCCTCTGCTAGCGGTCAAGAGACCCAGTACTTC.

The rearrangement uses TRBV7-6 and TRBJ1-6; possible D gene TRBD1, 6 bases. Germline V gene lookup returns CDR1 SGHVS and CDR2 FNYEAQ. The CDR3 sequence is 15 residues long. The V and J ends lost 4 bases and 7 bases respectively, with 14 bases between them. CDR3 amino acids: CASSSGGGLNSPLHF. The CDR3 DNA reads as TGTGCCAGCAGCTCGGGGGGCGGGTTGAATTCACCCCTCCACTTT. Supplemented by reference TRBV7-6 and TRBJ1-6, the full variable domain reads GAGVSQSPRYKVTKRGQDVALRCDPISGHVSLYWYRQALGQGPEFLTYFNYEAQQDKSGLPNDRFSAERPEGSISTLTIQRTEQRDSAMYRCASSSGGGLNSPLHFGNGTRLTVT.

This clone has only a few counts. The J gene is TRBJ2-1, the V gene TRBV19; D remains unclear. Germline CDR1 is LNHDA and CDR2 is SQIVND (reference sequence). The CDR3 contains 10 residues. V lost 9 bases, J lost 9 bases, and 9 bases lay in between. The CDR3 reads CASGLGEQFF. CDR3 nucleotide sequence: TGTGCCAGCGGTCTTGGTGAGCAGTTCTTC. The full variable domain, with the rest looked up from reference TRBV19 and TRBJ2-1, is DGGITQSPKYLFRKEGQNVTLSCEQNLNHDAMYWYRQDPGQGLRLIYYSQIVNDFQKGDIAEGYSVSREKKESFPLTVTSAQKNPTAFYLCASGLGEQFFGPGTRLTVL.

The chain is built from TRBV2 and TRBJ2-7, with 8 bases fitting TRBD2. Germline loops: CDR1 SNHLY, CDR2 FYNNEI. V gave up 5 bases and J gave up 6 bases; unmatched junction bases: 12. This CDR3 region has 15 residues. DNA for the CDR3: TGTGCCAGCAGTCGGTCGGGGGGGCCTCGAGGCGAGCAGTACTTC. It is translated as CASSRSGGPRGEQYF.

V usage is TRBV5-1 and J usage is TRBJ2-7; no definite D call. There are 15 residues in the CDR3. CDR1 and CDR2 (germline): SGHRS, YFSETQ. Trimming cost V 2 bases and J 0 bases, with 12 bases left between them. The CDR3 sequence is CASSLDPGDSYEQYF. The CDR3 DNA is TGCGCCAGCAGCTTAGACCCCGGAGACTCCTACGAGCAGTACTTC.

This chain links TRBV4-2 with TRBJ2-3, with D perhaps TRBD2 (6 bases). The length of the CDR3 is 14 residues. Germline V lookup: CDR1 LGHNA, CDR2 YNFKEQ. The V and J ends lost 5 bases and 4 bases respectively, with 13 bases between them. The DNA for the CDR3 is TGTGCCAGCAGCTCCCGGACGGGGGCAGATACGCAGTATTTT. It yields the protein CASSSRTGADTQYF.

In its sample, this clone was seen a few times. The chain uses TRBV7-2 and TRBJ2-7; 10 nucleotides agree with TRBD1. The length of the CDR3 is 17 residues. The trim removed 0 bases at V and 5 bases at J, leaving 10 bases unmatched. The germline V gene has CDR1 SGHTA and CDR2 FQGNSA. CDR3 amino acids: CASSLAQAGQGIHEQYF. The CDR3 DNA reads as TGTGCCAGCAGCTTAGCGCAGGCGGGACAGGGGATCCACGAGCAGTACTTC. The full variable domain, with the rest looked up from reference TRBV7-2 and TRBJ2-7, is GAGVSQSPSNKVTEKGKDVELRCDPISGHTALYWYRQSLGQGLEFLIYFQGNSAPDKSGLPSDRFSAERTGGSVSTLTIQRTQQEDSAVYLCASSLAQAGQGIHEQYFGPGTRLTVT.

V and J are TRBV6-5 and TRBJ2-5; 11 bases map to TRBD1. Germline CDR1 reads MNHEY; CDR2 reads SVGAGI. This CDR3 comprises 15 residues. The J segment lost 5 bases and the V segment lost 0 bases, leaving 2 bases of the junction unmatched. The CDR3 region is CASSYSGQGAETQYF. CDR3 coding DNA: TGTGCCAGCAGTTACTCCGGACAGGGGGCGGAGACCCAGTACTTC.

The CDR3: CASSYRVDSYEQYF. The CDR3 DNA sequence: TGTGCCAGCAGTTACAGGGTTGACTCCTACGAGCAGTACTTC. The chain joins TRBV27 to TRBJ2-7, with D maybe TRBD1 (6 bases). CDR1 is MNHEY, CDR2 SMNVEV, per germline (reference sequence). CDR3 length: 14 amino acids. The ends were cut back, 4 bases at V and 0 bases at J, with 10 bases in the middle.

This clone was observed a few times. This chain connects TRBV19 to TRBJ2-5, with 7 bases identical to TRBD2. Germline trimming cut 6 bases from V and 4 bases from J; bases unmatched to any gene: 14. This CDR3 region has 16 residues. Germline-derived CDR1 and CDR2 are LNHDA and SQIVND (reference sequence). The CDR3 sequence is CASRATGRAGRETQYF. DNA for the CDR3: TGTGCCAGTAGGGCAACGGGGAGGGCGGGTCGAGAGACCCAGTACTTC.

V gene TRBV27 combines with J gene TRBJ2-1; the match to TRBD2 covers 7 bases. CDR3 size: 12 residues. The V segment lost 7 bases and the J segment 8 bases; nucleotides outside the gene matches: 5. Per germline, CDR1 MNHEY and CDR2 SMNVEV (reference sequence). The CDR3 region is CASMRTSYEQFF. CDR3 sequence (DNA): TGTGCCAGCATGCGGACTAGTTATGAGCAGTTCTTC.

This clone was detected only a few times. The chain uses TRBV2 and TRBJ2-1; 9 positions match TRBD2. V was clipped by 8 bases and J by 10 bases; unmatched bases: 9. The germline CDR1 and CDR2 sequences are SNHLY and FYNNEI. This CDR3 region has 13 residues. The chain's CDR3 is CASVAGAGWEQFF. CDR3 nucleotide sequence: TGTGCCAGCGTAGCGGGAGCAGGGTGGGAGCAGTTCTTC.

The sample holds a few counts of this clone. The chain has TRBV20-1 and TRBJ2-7; 7 bases align to TRBD2. The germline V gene has CDR1 DFQATT and CDR2 SNEGSKA (reference sequence). The J segment lost 5 bases and the V segment lost 3 bases, leaving 1 base of the junction unmatched. The CDR3 is 11 residues long. The CDR3 DNA reads TGCAGTGCTAGCCGGGGGGACGAGCAGTACTTC. Protein product: CSASRGDEQYF.

This rearrangement joins TRBV4-1 to TRBJ2-1, with TRBD1 matching over 11 bases. Germline CDR1 is MGHRA and CDR2 is YSYEKL. The length of the CDR3 is 18 residues. J was trimmed by 7 bases and V by 0 bases; bases with no gene match: 11. The CDR3 reads CASSQDRTGQGASNEQFF. CDR3 DNA sequence: TGCGCCAGCAGCCAAGATCGTACAGGACAGGGGGCATCGAATGAGCAGTTCTTC.

This clone has a count of ten or more. This chain uses TRBV4-3 with TRBJ1-6; TRBD1 matches 7 bases. Germline V gives CDR1 LGHNA, CDR2 YSLEER. Trimming cost V 8 bases and J 4 bases; bases outside gene matches: 2. This CDR3 comprises 13 residues. CDR3 amino acids: CASSGQYNSPLHF. The CDR3 coding sequence is TGCGCCAGCTCGGGACAGTATAATTCACCCCTCCACTTT.

The rearrangement uses TRBV7-2 and TRBJ1-5, with D unclear. V lost 3 bases and J lost 3, with 3 bases in between. Germline CDR1 is SGHTA and CDR2 is FQGNSA. The CDR3 length is 12 residues. In DNA, the CDR3 is TGTGCCAGCAGCTTGGCCAATCAGCCCCAGCATTTT. It codes for CASSLANQPQHF.

This clone was recorded a few times. The chain combines TRBV6-5 with TRBJ2-7; 10 bases are shared with TRBD1. Per germline, CDR1 MNHEY and CDR2 SVGAGI. The CDR3 length is 15 residues. With 6 bases clipped from V and 6 bases from J, the junction kept 11 bases outside the gene matches. The DNA for the CDR3 is TGTGCCAGCAGCTCCCCCCGGGACAGGGGTAGCGAGCAGTACTTC. Translating gives CASSSPRDRGSEQYF.

J is TRBJ2-5 and V is TRBV6-1, with D possibly matching TRBD2 (6 bases). V lost 10 bases and J lost 3, with 15 bases in between. The length of the CDR3 is 13 residues. Germline V gene sequence: CDR1 MNHNS, CDR2 SASEGT. This CDR3 reads CATLFWEEETQYF. The CDR3 nucleotides read TGTGCCACCCTATTCTGGGAGGAAGAGACCCAGTACTTC.

The chain combines TRBV29-1 with TRBJ1-5; D might be TRBD1 (6 bases). Germline CDR1 reads SQVTM; CDR2 reads ANQGSEA. V lost 4 bases to trimming and J lost 7 bases, with 11 bases between them. CDR3 length equals 12 residues. CDR3 sequence: CSVAGAGQPQHF. For the CDR3, the DNA is TGCAGCGTTGCAGGGGCAGGACAGCCCCAGCATTTT.